This TCR beta chain derives from a study of T cell repertoires in cytomegalovirus infection. As for the study in general: HLA-B-restricted CMV epitopes that are well studied, plus recently identified HLA-C-restricted ones, were used by the study. Matching HLA type, along with CMV infection, was indicated by public TCR beta signatures. Whole-study results and caveats: The study found HLA-C-restricted CMV-specific TCR beta clonotypes dominating the ex vivo response. People with CMV and the relevant HLA were identified by cumulative public TCR beta family frequency.

TCRdb re-called the reads through MiXCR, storing one row per CDR3 protein. The sample consists of hundreds of thousands of distinct CDR3 sequences, about 44% of them appearing once. This CDR3 region has 17 residues. Germline CDR1 is SGHVT and CDR2 is SQSDAQ. The junction had 5 bases not matched to a gene; V was cut back by 4 bases and J by 2 bases. For this clonotype: Its antigen is unknown.

The material sequenced was cultured PBMCs, taken from culture after CMV antigen stimulation. The chain joins TRBV7-4 to TRBJ2-3; TRBD2 matches 14 bases. This sequence was found in a human donor in good health (CMV status not recorded). Some clones in this sample may be carry-over from other donors' samples. In DNA, the CDR3 is TGTGCCAGCAGCTCCTGGACTAGCGGGGGGCCCACAGATACGCAGTATTTT. Protein sequence: CASSSWTSGGPTDTQYF.